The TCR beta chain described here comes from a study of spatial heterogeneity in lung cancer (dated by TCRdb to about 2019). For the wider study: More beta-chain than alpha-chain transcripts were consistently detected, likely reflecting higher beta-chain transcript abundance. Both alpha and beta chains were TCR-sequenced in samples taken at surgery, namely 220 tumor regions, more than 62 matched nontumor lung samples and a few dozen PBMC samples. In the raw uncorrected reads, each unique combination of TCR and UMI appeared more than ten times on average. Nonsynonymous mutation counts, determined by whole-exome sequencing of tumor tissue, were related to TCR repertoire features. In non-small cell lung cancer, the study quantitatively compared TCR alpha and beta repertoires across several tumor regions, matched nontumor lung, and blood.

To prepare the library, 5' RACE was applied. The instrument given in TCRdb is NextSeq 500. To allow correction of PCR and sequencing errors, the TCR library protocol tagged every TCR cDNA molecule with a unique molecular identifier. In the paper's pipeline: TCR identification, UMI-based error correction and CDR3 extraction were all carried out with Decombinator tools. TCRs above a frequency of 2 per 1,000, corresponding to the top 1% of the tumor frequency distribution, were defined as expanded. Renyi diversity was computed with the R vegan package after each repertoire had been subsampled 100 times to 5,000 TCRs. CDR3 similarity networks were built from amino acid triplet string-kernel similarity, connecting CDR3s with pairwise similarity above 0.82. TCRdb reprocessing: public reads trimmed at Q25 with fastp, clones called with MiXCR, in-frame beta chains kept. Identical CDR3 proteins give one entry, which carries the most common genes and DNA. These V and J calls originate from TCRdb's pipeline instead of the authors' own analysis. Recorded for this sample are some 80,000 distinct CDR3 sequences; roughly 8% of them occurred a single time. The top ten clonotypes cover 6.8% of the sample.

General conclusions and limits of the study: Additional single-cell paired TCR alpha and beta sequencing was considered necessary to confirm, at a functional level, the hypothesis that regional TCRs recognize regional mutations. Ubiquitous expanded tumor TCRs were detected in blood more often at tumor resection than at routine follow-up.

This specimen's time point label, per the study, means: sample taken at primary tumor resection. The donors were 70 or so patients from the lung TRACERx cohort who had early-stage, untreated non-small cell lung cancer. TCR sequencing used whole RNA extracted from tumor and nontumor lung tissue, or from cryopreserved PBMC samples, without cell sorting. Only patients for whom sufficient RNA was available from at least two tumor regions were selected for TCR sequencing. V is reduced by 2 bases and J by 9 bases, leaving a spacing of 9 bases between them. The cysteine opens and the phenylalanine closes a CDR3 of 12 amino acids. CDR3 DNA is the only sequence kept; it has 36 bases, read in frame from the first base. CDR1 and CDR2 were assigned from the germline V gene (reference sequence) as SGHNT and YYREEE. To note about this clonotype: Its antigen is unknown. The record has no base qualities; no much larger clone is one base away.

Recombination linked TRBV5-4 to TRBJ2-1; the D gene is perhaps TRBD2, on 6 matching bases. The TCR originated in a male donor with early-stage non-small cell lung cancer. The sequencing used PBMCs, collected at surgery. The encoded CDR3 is CASSFEGGEQFF. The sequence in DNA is TGTGCCAGCAGCTTTGAGGGAGGTGAGCAGTTCTTC.